This TCR beta chain was identified during a study of T cell responses to AZD1222 COVID-19 vaccine. Losses at the gene ends were 11 bases for V and 7 bases for J; bases not matched to a gene: 15. There are 16 residues in the CDR3. Germline values: CDR1 MRHNA, CDR2 SNTAGT. Data came from immunoSEQ multiplex PCR; TCRdb stores just in-frame clones and leaves some out. The sample gives more than 95,000 clones, around 89% of which show up once; approximately 7.5% is in the top ten. This receptor was taken from an adult in good health. J is TRBJ1-4 and V is TRBV6-4, with 11 bases that match TRBD1. The sample here was peripheral blood, taken on day 0 of AZD1222 vaccination. The CDR3 is CAAKDRGQREGEKLFF. The CDR3 DNA reads TGTGCCGCAAAGGACAGGGGGCAAAGGGAAGGTGAAAAACTGTTTTTT.